This TCR beta chain stems from a study of human T cells and chemical hapten exposure. This clonotype has a handful of counts. TCRdb re-derived calls from the RACE reads in MiXCR, one entry per CDR3 protein. The sample carries about 70,000 distinct CDR3 sequences, around 8.8% recorded once. From germline, CDR1 is MNHEY and CDR2 SVGAGI. The V and J ends lost 5 bases and 5 bases respectively, with 10 bases between them. The CDR3 has 12 amino acids. Time point given: patch test 2, 6 weeks after DPC sensitization. Regarding treatment: therapeutic diphenylcyclopropenone sensitization with weekly scalp DPC. Every donor had alopecia and was 18 to 70 years old; all were suitable for DPC.

The gene calls are TRBV6-5 and TRBJ2-7, with D maybe TRBD2 (6 bases). The clonotype originates from a woman aged 50 to 60 with alopecia areata. Some clones in this sample may be carry-over from other donors' samples. Sequenced here: whole blood, sampled in connection with sensitization to the hapten diphenylcyclopropenone (DPC). CDR3 loop: CASSESGDEQYF. In DNA, the CDR3 is TGTGCCAGCAGTGAGTCGGGGGACGAGCAGTACTTC.